These 30 T cell receptor beta chains were sequenced from one sample in a study of blood T cells in healthy people across ages. A second 7 to 11 cycle PCR used barcoded and J-beta primers. TCRdb re-called the 5' RACE reads with MiXCR, one entry per CDR3 protein. Of about 690,000 distinct CDR3 sequences in the sample, about 43% were seen once. Specimen: blood. These receptors all stem from an elderly man in good health.

The J gene is TRBJ2-3, the V gene TRBV5-1, with D perhaps TRBD2 (6 bases). The germline V gene encodes CDR1 SGHRS and CDR2 YFSETQ. Trimming stripped 5 bases from V and 0 bases from J, with 16 bases between. The CDR3 covers 16 residues. The CDR3 coding sequence is TGCGCCAGCAGATCGAACGGGGGACCTAGCACAGATACGCAGTATTTT. Residues: CASRSNGGPSTDTQYF.

The table lists this clonotype with a few counts. The CDR3 is CASSLDRGRVETQYF. CDR3 nucleotides: TGCGCCAGCAGCTTGGACAGGGGGCGCGTGGAGACCCAGTACTTC. The chain is built from TRBV5-1 and TRBJ2-5; TRBD1 matches at 9 bases. The CDR3 runs to 15 residues. The V gene's germline CDR1 is SGHRS and CDR2 YFSETQ. The V gene end was trimmed by 0 bases and the J gene end by 5 bases; junction bases not matched to a gene: 5.

The V call is TRBV20-1, the J call TRBJ2-5; D gene uncertain. V gave up 3 bases and J gave up 2 bases, with 7 bases separating them. CDR3 length: 12 amino acids. Germline loops: CDR1 DFQATT, CDR2 SNEGSKA (reference sequence). The CDR3 is CSASTGQETQYF. Written as DNA, the CDR3 is TGCAGTGCTAGTACGGGTCAAGAGACCCAGTACTTC.

This clonotype occurred many times. The rearrangement uses TRBV20-1 and TRBJ2-1, with 9 nucleotides matching TRBD2. The CDR3 spans 16 residues. V was pared by 0 bases and J by 7 bases, with 10 bases of the junction left unmatched. Germline V gene lookup returns CDR1 DFQATT and CDR2 SNEGSKA (reference sequence). This CDR3 reads CSARDRVAGARNEQFF. The CDR3 nucleotides are TGCAGTGCTAGAGACCGGGTAGCGGGAGCGAGGAATGAGCAGTTCTTC.

The J gene is TRBJ1-6, the V gene TRBV14; 8 bases align to TRBD1. V gave up 6 bases and J gave up 6 bases; unmatched junction bases: 7. CDR1 is SGHDN and CDR2 is FVKESK in the germline V gene. CDR3 length: 15 residues. CDR3 DNA sequence: TGTGCCAGCAGTCCGAACAGGGGGGGTAATTCACCCCTCCACTTT. Protein: CASSPNRGGNSPLHF. Combining the CDR3 with reference TRBV14 and TRBJ1-6 gives the whole variable domain EAGVTQFPSHSVIEKGQTVTLRCDPISGHDNLYWYRRVMGKEIKFLLHFVKESKQDESGMPNNRFLAERTGGTYSTLKVQPAELEDSGVYFCASSPNRGGNSPLHFGNGTRLTVT.

J is TRBJ2-1 and V is TRBV24-1; either TRBD1 or TRBD2 may fit D (7 bases each). The V end was cut by 0 bases, the J end by 7 bases, with 15 bases between. The CDR3 has 16 residues. Germline CDR1 and CDR2: KGHDR and SFDVKD. CDR3 loop: CATSDLGRGRKNEQFF. The CDR3 DNA reads TGTGCCACCAGTGATTTGGGGAGGGGGCGTAAGAATGAGCAGTTCTTC.

This clonotype showed up just a few times. This chain joins TRBV6-2 or TRBV6-3 and TRBJ1-5; D unresolved. The germline V and J ends were trimmed by 1 base and 1 base, with 5 bases remaining between them. There are 14 residues in the CDR3. Germline V gene lookup returns CDR1 MNHEY and CDR2 SVGEGT. CDR3 nucleotides: TGTGCCAGCAGTTACTTGCAGAGCAATCAGCCCCAGCATTTT. Protein sequence: CASSYLQSNQPQHF.

This clonotype has just a few counts. This rearrangement joins TRBV9 to TRBJ2-5; D possibly uses TRBD1 or TRBD2 (5 bases each). Looked up from germline, CDR1 is SGDLS and CDR2 is YYNGEE. Trimming removed 3 bases from V and 5 bases from J, with 11 bases in between. This CDR3 has 13 amino acids. CDR3 sequence: CASSAGAEETQYF. Here the CDR3 DNA reads TGTGCCAGCAGCGCCGGGGCGGAGGAGACCCAGTACTTC. The whole variable domain, remainder taken from reference TRBV9 and TRBJ2-5, is DSGVTQTPKHLITATGQRVTLRCSPRSGDLSVYWYQQSLDQGLQFLIQYYNGEERAKGNILERFSAQQFPDLHSELNLSSLELGDSALYFCASSAGAEETQYFGPGTRLLVL.

J is TRBJ2-3 and V is TRBV20-1; a weak D match, TRBD2 (5 bases). Germline CDR1 and CDR2: DFQATT and SNEGSKA (reference sequence). The CDR3 is made up of 11 amino acids. The CDR3: CRAASTDTQYF. The CDR3 nucleotides read TGCAGAGCGGCTAGCACAGATACGCAGTATTTT.

The chain combines TRBV9 with TRBJ1-2; D may be TRBD1 (6 bases). CDR3 length equals 13 residues. Trimming pared 3 bases from V and 3 bases from J, leaving 9 bases between. Germline V gene sequence: CDR1 SGDLS, CDR2 YYNGEE. CDR3 amino acids: CASSAQGYYGYTF. CDR3 in DNA: TGTGCCAGCAGCGCACAGGGTTACTATGGCTACACCTTC.

This clonotype was picked up many times. V is TRBV2 and J is TRBJ2-5; no clear D gene. V lost 6 bases to trimming and J lost 3 bases, with 17 bases between them. The CDR3 covers 15 residues. Germline CDR1 SNHLY, CDR2 FYNNEI. CDR3 sequence (DNA): TGTGCCAGCAGGCTCCAAAGGGCAGCCAAAGAGACCCAGTACTTC. It specifies CASRLQRAAKETQYF.

This chain joins TRBV30 and TRBJ1-6, with D possibly TRBD1 on 5 matching bases. The germline V and J ends were trimmed by 2 bases and 10 bases, with 12 bases remaining between them. From germline, CDR1 is GTSNPN and CDR2 SVGIG (reference sequence). CDR3 length: 13 amino acids. The CDR3 is CAWSPQGRSPLHF. CDR3 in DNA: TGTGCCTGGAGTCCGCAGGGAAGGTCACCCCTCCACTTT.

The chain carries TRBV9 and TRBJ2-3; 10 bases agree with TRBD2. Germline lookup yields CDR1 SGDLS and CDR2 YYNGEE. The CDR3 has 15 amino acids. The V gene end was trimmed by 3 bases and the J gene end by 5 bases; junction bases not matched to a gene: 6. CDR3 residues: CASSGASGGLDTQYF. The DNA for the CDR3 is TGTGCCAGCAGCGGGGCTAGCGGGGGATTAGATACGCAGTATTTT.

This rearrangement joins TRBV30 to TRBJ1-6; tentative D call: TRBD1 (5 bases). This CDR3 has 15 amino acids. From germline, CDR1 is GTSNPN and CDR2 SVGIG (reference sequence). Between the trimmed V and J ends, which lost 6 bases and 7 bases, there was a span of 19 bases. For the CDR3, the DNA is TGTGCCTGCCACGCTTCCGGGACTTCCAATTCACCCCTCCACTTT. It yields the protein CACHASGTSNSPLHF.

The V call is TRBV5-1, the J call TRBJ2-7; the D is unclear. The length of the CDR3 is 16 residues. In germline, CDR1 is SGHRS, CDR2 YFSETQ. Trimming cost V 0 bases and J 3 bases, with 16 bases left between them. CDR3 sequence: CASSLAGRPTIYEQYF. The CDR3 DNA sequence: TGCGCCAGCAGCTTGGCCGGCAGGCCCACAATCTACGAGCAGTACTTC.

The V gene is TRBV5-1, the J gene TRBJ1-3; TRBD1 might be the D (6 bases). The CDR3 sequence is 17 residues long. The V end was cut by 3 bases, the J end by 0 bases, with 16 bases between. CDR1 and CDR2 from the germline V gene are SGHRS and YFSETQ. CDR3 DNA sequence: TGCGCCAGCAGCTGGGAAGGACAGCGTCTCTCTGGAAACACCATATATTTT. It codes for CASSWEGQRLSGNTIYF.

CDR3: CASGDEGWTEAFF. The DNA of the CDR3 is TGTGCCAGCGGGGACGAGGGGTGGACTGAAGCTTTCTTT. This chain joins TRBV25-1 and TRBJ1-1; possibly TRBD1 for D (5 bases). Germline values: CDR1 MGHDK, CDR2 SYGVNS. The ends were cut back, 8 bases at V and 5 bases at J, with 15 bases in the middle. CDR3 length: 13 residues.

The J gene is TRBJ2-1, the V gene TRBV6-2 or TRBV6-3, with TRBD2 matching over 7 bases. Germline loops: CDR1 MNHEY, CDR2 SVGEGT. The CDR3 length is 13 residues. The V gene end was trimmed by 8 bases and the J gene end by 5 bases; junction bases not matched to a gene: 6. In DNA, the CDR3 is TGTGCCAGCCAGGCTAGCGGACACAATGAGCAGTTCTTC. Its protein product is CASQASGHNEQFF.

In its sample, this clonotype was seen a few times. The chain couples TRBV28 to TRBJ2-2; D unclear. Trimming stripped 1 base from V and 9 bases from J, with 12 bases between. In germline, CDR1 is MDHEN, CDR2 SYDVKM. The CDR3 runs to 14 residues. CDR3 in DNA: TGTGCCAGCAGTTTATTGGCAAGACACCGGGAGCTGTTTTTT. Its protein product is CASSLLARHRELFF.

This clonotype was seen ten or more times. The DNA for the CDR3 is TGTGCCAGCAGCGCCGTAACTAGCACAGATACGCAGTATTTT. It yields the protein CASSAVTSTDTQYF. V usage is TRBV9 and J usage is TRBJ2-3, with D uncertain. The ends were cut back, 3 bases at V and 0 bases at J, with 8 bases in the middle. This CDR3 spans 14 amino acids. The germline CDR1 and CDR2 sequences are SGDLS and YYNGEE.

The rearrangement links TRBV7-2 to TRBJ1-2, with 7 bases aligning to TRBD1. This CDR3 is 15 amino acids long. Germline V gene lookup returns CDR1 SGHTA and CDR2 FQGNSA. With V trimmed by 5 bases and J by 4 bases, 10 bases remained unmatched. The CDR3 nucleotides read TGTGCCAGCAGCCTAGACAGGGTATGGGCCTATGGCTACACCTTC. Its translation is CASSLDRVWAYGYTF.

The V and J genes are TRBV6-5 and TRBJ2-1, with D uncertain. The CDR3 is made up of 15 amino acids. Trimming removed 5 bases from V and 0 bases from J, with 11 bases in between. Germline V gene data show CDR1 as MNHEY and CDR2 as SVGAGI. The CDR3 nucleotides are TGTGCCAGCAGTCCCTACGAAGTCTCCTACAATGAGCAGTTCTTC. It is translated as CASSPYEVSYNEQFF.

The chain employs TRBV20-1 and TRBJ2-7, with D hard to call. Per germline, CDR1 DFQATT and CDR2 SNEGSKA (reference sequence). V lost 0 bases to trimming and J lost 1 base, with 13 bases between them. This CDR3 spans 15 amino acids. CDR3 sequence: CSAREGSRFSYEQYF. The CDR3 region has the DNA TGCAGTGCTAGAGAAGGGTCCAGGTTTTCCTACGAGCAGTACTTC.

The chain carries TRBV6-2 or TRBV6-3 and TRBJ2-1; weak D call: TRBD2 (9 bases). V dropped 2 bases and J dropped 4 bases, with 30 bases sitting between them. Germline values: CDR1 MNHEY, CDR2 SVGEGT. The CDR3 is made up of 21 amino acids. The CDR3 here is CASSYVRTGMRASGTYNEQFF. The CDR3 DNA reads TGTGCCAGCAGTTACGTTCGGACAGGGATGAGGGCTAGCGGGACTTACAATGAGCAGTTCTTC.

V and J are TRBV5-1 and TRBJ2-5; D may be TRBD2 (6 bases). The J call may be wrong; the DNA end is better matched by TRBJ2-7. The CDR3 is 13 residues long. CDR1 is SGHRS and CDR2 is YFSETQ in the germline V gene. The CDR3: CASSTPGGYEQYF. The CDR3 region has the DNA TGCGCCAGCAGCACCCCCGGGGGCTACGAGCAGTACTTC.

This chain connects TRBV15 to TRBJ2-2, with TRBD1 matching 9 bases. V trimming: 6 bases; J trimming: 3 bases; junction bases outside the gene matches: 5. This CDR3 region has 15 residues. Germline values: CDR1 LNHNV, CDR2 YYDKDF (reference sequence). The CDR3 loop reads CATRPTGGYTGELFF. The CDR3 DNA reads as TGTGCCACCAGACCGACAGGGGGATACACCGGGGAGCTGTTTTTT.

The chain combines TRBV6-5 with TRBJ2-7, with D tentatively TRBD2 (6 bases). Trimming cost V 0 bases and J 4 bases, with 13 bases left between them. CDR1 MNHEY and CDR2 SVGAGI come from the germline V gene. The CDR3 is made up of 15 amino acids. The DNA of the CDR3 is TGTGCCAGCAGTTACTCGATCAGGGACTTGTACGAGCAGTACTTC. This codes for CASSYSIRDLYEQYF.

This clonotype was seen more than once but under ten times. This chain joins TRBV28 and TRBJ2-5; perhaps D is TRBD1 or TRBD2 (5 bases each). This CDR3 comprises 13 residues. Germline CDR1 MDHEN, CDR2 SYDVKM. Trimming removed 4 bases at V and 5 bases at J, with 11 bases between. The CDR3 nucleotides are TGTGCCAGCAGTTCAGGGAGTTCTGAGACCCAGTACTTC. This encodes CASSSGSSETQYF.

As to this clonotype: One base away lies a much larger clone, so this may be a sequencing read error. The rearrangement uses TRBV12-3 or TRBV12-4 and TRBJ2-2; D ambiguous. This CDR3 has 12 residues. Trimming cost V 7 bases and J 4 bases, with 7 bases left between them. The CDR3 protein is CASKAVTGELFF. CDR3 DNA sequence: TGTGCCAGCAAGGCGGTCACCGGGGAGCTGTTTTTT.

The rearrangement uses TRBV5-1 and TRBJ2-7; TRBD2 matches at 8 bases. Germline V CDR1 and CDR2: SGHRS, YFSETQ. V trimming: 3 bases; J trimming: 2 bases; junction bases outside the gene matches: 13. The CDR3 is 17 amino acids. The CDR3 spells CASSSQPTSDNPYEQYF. The CDR3 DNA sequence: TGCGCCAGCAGCTCCCAACCGACTAGCGACAACCCCTACGAGCAGTACTTC.